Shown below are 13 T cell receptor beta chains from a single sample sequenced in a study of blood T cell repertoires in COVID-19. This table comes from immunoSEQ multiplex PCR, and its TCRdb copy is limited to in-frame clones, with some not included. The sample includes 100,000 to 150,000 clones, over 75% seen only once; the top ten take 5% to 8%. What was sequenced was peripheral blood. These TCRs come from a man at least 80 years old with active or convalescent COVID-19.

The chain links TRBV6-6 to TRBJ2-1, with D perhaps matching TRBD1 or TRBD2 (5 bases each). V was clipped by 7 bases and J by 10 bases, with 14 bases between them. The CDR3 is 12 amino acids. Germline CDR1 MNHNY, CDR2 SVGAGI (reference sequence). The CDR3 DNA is TGTGCCAGCACTCGGGGCGAGGGCGAGCAGTTCTTC. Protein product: CASTRGEGEQFF.

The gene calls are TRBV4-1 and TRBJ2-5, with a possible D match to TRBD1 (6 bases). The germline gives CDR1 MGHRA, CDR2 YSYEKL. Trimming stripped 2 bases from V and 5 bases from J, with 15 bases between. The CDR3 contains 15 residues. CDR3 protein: CASSQTPGVGETQYF. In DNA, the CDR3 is TGCGCCAGCAGCCAAACCCCAGGGGTCGGGGAGACCCAGTACTTC.

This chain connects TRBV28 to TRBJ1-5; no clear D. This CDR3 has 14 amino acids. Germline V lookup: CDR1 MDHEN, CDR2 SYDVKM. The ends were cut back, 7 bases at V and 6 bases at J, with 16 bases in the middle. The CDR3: CASTRRAAGQPQHF. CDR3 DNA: TGTGCCAGCACCCGCCGGGCCGCGGGTCAGCCCCAGCATTTT.

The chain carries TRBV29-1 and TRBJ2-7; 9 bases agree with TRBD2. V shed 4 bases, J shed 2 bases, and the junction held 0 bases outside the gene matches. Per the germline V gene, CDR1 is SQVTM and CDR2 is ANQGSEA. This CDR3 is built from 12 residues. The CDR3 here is CSVASGTYEQYF. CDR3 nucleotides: TGCAGCGTTGCTAGCGGGACCTACGAGCAGTACTTC.

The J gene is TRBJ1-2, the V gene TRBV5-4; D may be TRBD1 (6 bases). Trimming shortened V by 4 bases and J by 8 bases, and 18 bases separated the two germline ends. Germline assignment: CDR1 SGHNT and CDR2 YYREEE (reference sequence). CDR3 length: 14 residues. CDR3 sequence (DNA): TGTGCCAGCAGCCAGGACTGGGACAAGGGAGGCTACACCTTC. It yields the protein CASSQDWDKGGYTF.

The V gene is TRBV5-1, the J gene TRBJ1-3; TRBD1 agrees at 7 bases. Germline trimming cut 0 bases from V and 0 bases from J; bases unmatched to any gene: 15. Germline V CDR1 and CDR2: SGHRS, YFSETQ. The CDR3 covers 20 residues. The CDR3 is CASSLEDRTLVKSSGNTIYF. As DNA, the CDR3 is TGCGCCAGCAGCTTGGAGGACAGGACGCTGGTGAAGAGCTCTGGAAACACCATATATTTT.

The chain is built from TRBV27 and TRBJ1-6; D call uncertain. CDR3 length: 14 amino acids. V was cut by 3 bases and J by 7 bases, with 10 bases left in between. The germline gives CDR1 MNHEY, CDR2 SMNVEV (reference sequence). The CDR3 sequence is CASSFGGINSPLHF. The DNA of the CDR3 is TGTGCCAGCAGTTTTGGAGGGATAAATTCACCCCTCCACTTT.

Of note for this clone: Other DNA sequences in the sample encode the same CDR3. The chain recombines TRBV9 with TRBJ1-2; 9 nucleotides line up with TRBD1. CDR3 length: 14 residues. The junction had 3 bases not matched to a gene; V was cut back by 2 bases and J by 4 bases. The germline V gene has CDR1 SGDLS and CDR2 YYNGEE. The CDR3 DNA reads TGTGCCAGCAGCGTTGGACAGGGGACCTATGGCTACACCTTC. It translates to CASSVGQGTYGYTF.

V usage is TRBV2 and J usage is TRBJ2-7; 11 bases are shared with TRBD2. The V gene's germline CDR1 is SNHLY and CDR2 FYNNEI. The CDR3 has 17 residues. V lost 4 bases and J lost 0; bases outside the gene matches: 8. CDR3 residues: CASSAPKLAGDSYEQYF. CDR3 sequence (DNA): TGTGCCAGCAGTGCCCCGAAACTAGCGGGGGACTCCTACGAGCAGTACTTC.

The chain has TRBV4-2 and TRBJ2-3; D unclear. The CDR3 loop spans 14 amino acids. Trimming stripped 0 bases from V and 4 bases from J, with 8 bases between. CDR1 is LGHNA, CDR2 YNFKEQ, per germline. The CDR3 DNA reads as TGTGCCAGCAGCCAAGAGATAGTGCCAGATACGCAGTATTTT. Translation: CASSQEIVPDTQYF.

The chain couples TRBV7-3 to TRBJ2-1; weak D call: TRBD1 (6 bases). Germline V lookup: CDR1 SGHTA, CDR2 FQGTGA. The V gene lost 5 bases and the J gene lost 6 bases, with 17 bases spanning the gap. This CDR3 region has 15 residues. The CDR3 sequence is CASSIQGQPSNEQFF. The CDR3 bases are TGTGCCAGCAGCATACAAGGACAGCCCAGCAATGAGCAGTTCTTC.

The CDR3 sequence: CASSLGGTNYGYTF. The CDR3 DNA follows: TGTGCCAGCAGCTTGGGGGGGACTAACTATGGCTACACCTTC. This chain connects TRBV7-2 to TRBJ1-2; the D gene is possibly TRBD1 (5 bases). The CDR3 runs to 14 residues. Germline V gene data show CDR1 as SGHTA and CDR2 as FQGNSA. Trimming took 3 bases from V and 0 from J, leaving 8 bases between them. Supplemented by reference TRBV7-2 and TRBJ1-2, the full variable domain reads GAGVSQSPSNKVTEKGKDVELRCDPISGHTALYWYRQSLGQGLEFLIYFQGNSAPDKSGLPSDRFSAERTGGSVSTLTIQRTQQEDSAVYLCASSLGGTNYGYTFGSGTRLTVV.

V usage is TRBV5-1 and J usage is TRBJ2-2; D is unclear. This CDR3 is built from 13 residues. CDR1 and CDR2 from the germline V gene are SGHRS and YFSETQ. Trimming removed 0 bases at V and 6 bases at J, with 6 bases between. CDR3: CASSLAEAGELFF. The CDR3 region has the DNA TGCGCCAGCAGCTTGGCAGAGGCCGGGGAGCTGTTTTTT.